This T cell receptor (beta chain) was identified during a study of T cell repertoires in cytomegalovirus infection. Study-wide context: Carrying CMV and the relevant HLA type showed in public TCR beta signatures.

TCRdb itself ran the reads through MiXCR, one entry per CDR3 protein. The table includes about 300,000 distinct CDR3 sequences, about 9.2% detected once. This clonotype was recorded many times. Its antigen is not identified. Study-wide points: Cumulated frequencies of public TCR beta families served to identify carriers of CMV plus the relevant HLA. HLA-C-restricted CMV-specific TCR beta clonotypes prevailed in the ex vivo response.

V was clipped by 8 bases and J by 0 bases; unmatched bases: 3. The CDR3 is 14 amino acids. Germline V CDR1 and CDR2: MDHEN, SYDVKM. The specimen sequenced was PBMCs. This rearrangement joins TRBV28 to TRBJ2-1, with TRBD1 matching 8 bases. The source of this sequence is a human donor in good health (CMV status not recorded). Some clones in this sample may be carry-over from other donors' samples. The CDR3, as DNA: TGTGCCAGCGGGACAGGTTACTCCTACAATGAGCAGTTCTTC. Its translation is CASGTGYSYNEQFF.